The 31 T cell receptor beta chains listed next were all sequenced from one sample in a study of blood T cell repertoires in COVID-19 (dated by TCRdb to 2018 to 2021). Receptor amplification or capture employed the immunoSEQ multiplex PCR assay. TCRdb carries this immuneACCESS record with in-frame sequences only. Its versions omit some clonotypes, under half of them owing to an unresolved V gene in the studies checked, with the rest unexplained. The sample has roughly 200,000 clones on record, 88% of them singletons. The ten most abundant clones make up about 1.7% of the sample. Input material: peripheral blood. The source of these receptors is a man between 65 and 80 years old with acute or convalescent COVID-19.

This sequence joins TRBV7-3 and TRBJ1-1, with a tentative D call TRBD1 (5 bases). This CDR3 has 14 residues. V lost 4 bases and J lost 3, with 12 bases in between. Germline V CDR1 and CDR2: SGHTA, FQGTGA. The CDR3 DNA is TGTGCCAGCAGCTCGGACAAGAAGGACACTGAAGCTTTCTTT. It specifies CASSSDKKDTEAFF.

The chain is built from TRBV19 and TRBJ1-5; D unclear. The CDR3 spans 13 residues. Trimming removed 3 bases at V and 4 bases at J, with 7 bases between. Germline-derived CDR1 and CDR2 are LNHDA and SQIVND (reference sequence). This chain's CDR3 is CASSIRENQPQHF. The CDR3 DNA follows: TGTGCCAGTAGTATTAGGGAGAATCAGCCCCAGCATTTT.

This chain connects TRBV4-2 to TRBJ1-2; possible D gene TRBD1, 5 bases. V lost 1 base to trimming and J lost 4 bases, with 13 bases between them. The CDR3 is 15 residues long. Germline values: CDR1 LGHNA, CDR2 YNFKEQ. DNA of the CDR3: TGTGCCAGCAGCCAAGCGGACGGGGGTGGCTATGGCTACACCTTC. Translation: CASSQADGGGYGYTF.

This clone appeared a single time. The J gene is TRBJ2-2, the V gene TRBV2, with 7 bases lining up with TRBD1. Unmatched junction bases numbered 5, after V lost 3 bases and J lost 4 bases. CDR3 size: 15 residues. The germline gives CDR1 SNHLY, CDR2 FYNNEI. The CDR3 bases are TGTGCCAGCAGTGAGCAGGGGGTCGGCACCGGGGAGCTGTTTTTT. Translation gives CASSEQGVGTGELFF.

This clone has only a few counts. The rearrangement joins TRBV15 to TRBJ2-7, with D tentatively TRBD2 (6 bases). The CDR3 is 15 amino acids. The germline CDR1 and CDR2 sequences are LNHNV and YYDKDF (reference sequence). Trimming cost V 3 bases and J 4 bases, with 16 bases left between them. This CDR3 is CATSRGGRDGYEQYF. The CDR3 DNA reads as TGTGCCACCAGCAGGGGGGGTAGGGACGGTTACGAGCAGTACTTC.

This chain links TRBV7-2 with TRBJ1-4, with 7 nucleotides matching TRBD1. In germline, CDR1 is SGHTA, CDR2 FQGNSA. Losses at the gene ends were 2 bases for V and 8 bases for J; bases not matched to a gene: 5. The CDR3 is 14 residues long. The CDR3 region is CASSLRQGQEKLFF. The CDR3 nucleotides read TGTGCCAGCAGCTTAAGACAGGGACAGGAAAAACTGTTTTTT.

The rearrangement links TRBV28 to TRBJ2-1; a weak D match, TRBD2 (6 bases). V gave up 5 bases and J gave up 4 bases, with 15 bases separating them. Germline V gene lookup returns CDR1 MDHEN and CDR2 SYDVKM. The CDR3 length is 15 residues. The CDR3 coding sequence is TGTGCCAGCAGTGTAGCGGTGGTGGCTTACAATGAGCAGTTCTTC. Translation: CASSVAVVAYNEQFF.

V usage is TRBV30 and J usage is TRBJ1-4; D call uncertain. V gave up 2 bases and J gave up 0 bases, with 7 bases separating them. The CDR3 has 14 residues. The germline V gene has CDR1 GTSNPN and CDR2 SVGIG (reference sequence). CDR3 nucleotide sequence: TGTGCCTGGAGTTGGTCAGCAACTAATGAAAAACTGTTTTTT. Translated, it gives CAWSWSATNEKLFF.

V and J are TRBV6-2 or TRBV6-3 and TRBJ1-3; unclear D gene. CDR1 MNHEY and CDR2 SVGEGT come from the germline V gene. Deletions cut 4 bases from V and 0 bases from J, with 16 bases between. CDR3 length equals 17 residues. The CDR3 DNA reads as TGTGCCAGCAGTTCCTTCAAAGACCGGAGCTCTGGAAACACCATATATTTT. This gives the protein CASSSFKDRSSGNTIYF.

The V and J genes are TRBV12-2 and TRBJ1-4; the table's D call TRBD1 went unverified against the DNA. TRBV12-2 is tagged as a pseudogene. The CDR3 totals 18 residues. The CDR3 here is CASRRRGTGGSPIRKLFF. The DNA for the CDR3 is TGTGCAAGTCGCCGTCGAGGGACAGGGGGTTCCCCCATTCGAAAACTGTTTTTT.

Only one count was recorded for this clone. CDR3 in DNA: TGTGCCAGCAGCCTCAGGGGGCAGGGCAACGAGCAGTACTTC. Translating gives CASSLRGQGNEQYF. The V gene is TRBV3-1 (or the pseudogene TRBV3-2), the J gene TRBJ2-7; 8 bases are shared with TRBD1. The V gene end was trimmed by 4 bases and the J gene end by 5 bases; junction bases not matched to a gene: 7. The CDR3 totals 14 residues. Germline V gene sequence: CDR1 LGHDT, CDR2 YNNKEL (reference sequence).

The chain combines TRBV7-2 with TRBJ2-1, with 8 nucleotides matching TRBD2. Germline-derived CDR1 and CDR2 are SGHTA and FQGNSA. The V and J ends lost 7 bases and 6 bases, in that order; junction bases with no gene match: 11. The CDR3 has 15 residues. The CDR3 loop is CASNPGGKGFNEQFF. The CDR3 DNA sequence: TGTGCCAGCAACCCGGGGGGGAAGGGATTCAATGAGCAGTTCTTC.

The V gene is TRBV10-3, the J gene TRBJ1-1; D remains ambiguous. Germline CDR1 ENHRY, CDR2 SYGVKD. Trimming took off 3 bases at V and 5 bases at J, with 7 bases between the two ends. The CDR3 is 12 amino acids. CDR3 loop: CAISDGVTEAFF. The CDR3 DNA reads as TGTGCCATCAGTGATGGAGTAACTGAAGCTTTCTTT.

V is TRBV21-1 and J is TRBJ1-2; the table's D call TRBD1 went unverified against the DNA. TRBV21-1 is described as a pseudogene. This CDR3 has 15 residues. CDR3 bases: TGTGCCAGCAGCACAACCGGGACAGGCCCCGGTGGCTACACCTTC. Translation: CASSTTGTGPGGYTF.

The genes are TRBV11-1 and TRBJ2-7, with D perhaps TRBD1 (6 bases). V gave up 7 bases and J gave up 0 bases, with 19 bases separating them. The CDR3 consists of 16 residues. The V gene's germline CDR1 is SGHAT and CDR2 FQDESV (reference sequence). CDR3 bases: TGTGCCAGCACCCCTCGAGGGGGAGAGGGCTCCTACGAGCAGTACTTC. Amino acid sequence: CASTPRGGEGSYEQYF.

This clone was observed a few times. The chain links TRBV13 to TRBJ2-5; a weak D match, TRBD2 (6 bases). Germline CDR1 PRHDT, CDR2 FYEKMQ (reference sequence). This CDR3 region has 16 residues. Trimming pared 5 bases from V and 7 bases from J, leaving 23 bases between. DNA for the CDR3: TGTGCCAGCAGCCATCCTAGCGCCGAAACTGCTGGGACCCAGTACTTC. Protein sequence: CASSHPSAETAGTQYF. The variable domain in full, with the rest retrieved from reference TRBV13 and TRBJ2-5, is AAGVIQSPRHLIKEKRETATLKCYPIPRHDTVYWYQQGPGQDPQFLISFYEKMQSDKGSIPDRFSAQQFSDYHSELNMSSLELGDSALYFCASSHPSAETAGTQYFGPGTRLLVL.

The J gene is TRBJ2-5, the V gene TRBV6-1, with 7 bases fitting TRBD2. The V gene's germline CDR1 is MNHNS and CDR2 SASEGT. This CDR3 is 16 amino acids long. Trimming took 3 bases from V and 5 from J; bases not matched to a gene: 12. The CDR3: CASSDWTSLQAETQYF. For the CDR3, the DNA is TGTGCCAGCAGTGACTGGACTAGTCTCCAGGCGGAGACCCAGTACTTC.

This chain joins TRBV25-1 and TRBJ2-7; TRBD1 might be the D (5 bases). V shed 5 bases and J shed 9 bases, with 14 bases lying between them. The CDR3 is 12 residues long. Germline-derived CDR1 and CDR2 are MGHDK and SYGVNS. CDR3 DNA: TGTGCCAGCAGTTTTTCAGGGTCCTGGCAGTACTTC. Amino acids: CASSFSGSWQYF.

The rearrangement uses TRBV4-3 and TRBJ1-2; D might be TRBD1 (6 bases). Germline V gene data show CDR1 as LGHNA and CDR2 as YSLEER. The CDR3 totals 16 residues. V was cut by 0 bases and J by 4 bases, with 15 bases left in between. The CDR3 DNA follows: TGCGCCAGCAGCCAAGATTTCGGGGGAGGGGGCTATGGCTACACCTTC. As protein: CASSQDFGGGGYGYTF.

This chain uses TRBV5-1 with TRBJ1-1, with TRBD1 matching 8 bases. The CDR3 extends over 16 amino acids. The V gene's germline CDR1 is SGHRS and CDR2 YFSETQ. V trimming: 4 bases; J trimming: 4 bases; junction bases outside the gene matches: 12. The CDR3 here is CASSIKGQGGGTEAFF. CDR3 coding DNA: TGCGCCAGCAGCATCAAAGGACAGGGAGGGGGCACTGAAGCTTTCTTT.

V usage is TRBV1 and J usage is TRBJ1-2. TRBV1 counts as a pseudogene. This CDR3 region has 17 residues. CDR3 region: CTSSQALRIGGPSGYTF. The DNA of the CDR3 is TGCACCAGCAGCCAAGCATTGCGTATCGGGGGGCCGAGTGGCTACACCTTC.

This chain links TRBV6-4 with TRBJ2-3, with D perhaps matching TRBD1 (6 bases). This CDR3 contains 16 residues. Germline CDR1 MRHNA, CDR2 SNTAGT. V was pared by 5 bases and J by 0 bases, with 15 bases between. The CDR3 sequence is CASSFTGNLSTDTQYF. CDR3 bases: TGTGCCAGCAGTTTCACAGGGAATTTAAGCACAGATACGCAGTATTTT.

This clone was recorded a few times. The chain uses TRBV4-1 and TRBJ2-4; 7 bases are shared with TRBD2. V lost 4 bases and J lost 9; bases outside the gene matches: 9. The CDR3 is 14 residues long. From germline, CDR1 is MGHRA and CDR2 YSYEKL. CDR3 bases: TGCGCCAGCAGCCGCGAGACCCCGGGAGGCATTCAGTACTTC. Protein sequence: CASSRETPGGIQYF.

The chain joins TRBV12-3 or TRBV12-4 to TRBJ2-7; D gene uncertain. The CDR3 contains 12 residues. V lost 3 bases and J lost 3, with 6 bases in between. The CDR3 region is CASSLRSYEQYF. CDR3 sequence (DNA): TGTGCCAGCAGTTTGCGTAGCTACGAGCAGTACTTC.

CDR3 residues: CASSFKTGATEAFF. CDR3 in DNA: TGTGCCAGCAGCTTTAAGACAGGGGCCACTGAAGCTTTCTTT. The chain uses TRBV7-8 and TRBJ1-1, with 8 bases matching TRBD1. Germline CDR1 SGHVS, CDR2 FQNEAQ. V shed 3 bases, J shed 4 bases, and the junction held 4 bases outside the gene matches. There are 14 residues in the CDR3.

The chain employs TRBV18 and TRBJ2-2; possible D gene TRBD2, 5 bases. The CDR3 length is 18 residues. Germline V CDR1 and CDR2: KGHSH, LQKENI. Trimming stripped 1 base from V and 0 bases from J, with 15 bases between. CDR3 sequence (DNA): TGTGCCAGCTCACCACGATCGCCAGGAGGATCGAACACCGGGGAGCTGTTTTTT. Its protein is CASSPRSPGGSNTGELFF.

There are a few counts of this clone. This chain connects TRBV7-8 to TRBJ1-5; D remains ambiguous. The germline gives CDR1 SGHVS, CDR2 FQNEAQ. The V and J ends lost 4 bases and 3 bases respectively, with 13 bases between them. The CDR3 loop spans 15 amino acids. CDR3 residues: CASSSLGLNNQPQHF. The CDR3 DNA reads TGTGCCAGCAGCTCCCTTGGACTAAACAATCAGCCCCAGCATTTT.

Only one count was recorded for this clone. V gene TRBV19 combines with J gene TRBJ1-1; D gene unclear. Trimming stripped 6 bases from V and 5 bases from J, with 10 bases between. Germline CDR1 and CDR2: LNHDA and SQIVND (reference sequence). CDR3 length: 12 residues. The CDR3, as DNA: TGTGCCAGTAGCTTTTATACTACTGAAGCTTTCTTT. Translated, it gives CASSFYTTEAFF.

In its sample, this clone was seen a few times. The J gene is TRBJ2-1, the V gene TRBV21-1; the table assigns TRBD2, which was not confirmed against the DNA. TRBV21-1 is a recognized pseudogene. The CDR3 sequence is 14 residues long. The CDR3 region is CASRGRAPYNEQFF. CDR3 DNA: TGTGCCAGCAGGGGTAGAGCGCCTTACAATGAGCAGTTCTTC.

The chain has TRBV27 and TRBJ1-5; D not resolved. The V end was cut by 0 bases, the J end by 5 bases, with 8 bases between. CDR1 and CDR2 (germline): MNHEY, SMNVEV (reference sequence). The CDR3 covers 14 residues. The CDR3 DNA sequence: TGTGCCAGCAGTTTATCGTTCACAGATCAGCCCCAGCATTTT. Its translation: CASSLSFTDQPQHF.

The chain couples TRBV9 to TRBJ2-2; TRBD2 is a possible D gene (6 bases). Trimming left V 0 bases short and J 7 bases short, with 19 bases between. The CDR3 extends over 17 amino acids. CDR1 and CDR2 (germline): SGDLS, YYNGEE. The CDR3 nucleotides are TGTGCCAGCAGCGTAGGGGGCAGAACTAGCTCCAGCGGGGAGCTGTTTTTT. It yields the protein CASSVGGRTSSSGELFF.